The text below deals with one T cell receptor beta chain. The data are from a study of CD8+CD57+ T cells in acquired aplastic anemia. Background on the study: Sorted CD4+ and CD8+ cells gave a mean 3.2 ug DNA, range roughly 0.19 to 30 ug.

Flow cytometry had shown expanded CD8+CD57+ cells in the patients chosen for sequencing. Everyone among the patients had severe acquired aplastic anemia. With V trimmed by 5 bases and J by 1 base, 4 bases remained unmatched. This CDR3 has 14 residues. Germline values: CDR1 LNHDA, CDR2 SQIVND (reference sequence). Profiling of TCR beta VDJ combinations and CDR3 sequences used genomic DNA as template. TCRdb recomputed calls from the reads with MiXCR, one row per CDR3 protein. In the table there are 260,000 or so distinct CDR3 sequences, 82% of which are singletons. The V and J genes are TRBV19 and TRBJ2-5; TRBD1 matches 7 bases. The sequence came from a human donor with aplastic anemia. Sequenced input: sorted CD4+, CD8+, or CD8+CD57+ T cells (not recorded which) from PBMCs. The CDR3 sequence: CASSVTGAQETQYF. The CDR3 bases are TGTGCCAGTAGTGTTACAGGGGCCCAAGAGACCCAGTACTTC.